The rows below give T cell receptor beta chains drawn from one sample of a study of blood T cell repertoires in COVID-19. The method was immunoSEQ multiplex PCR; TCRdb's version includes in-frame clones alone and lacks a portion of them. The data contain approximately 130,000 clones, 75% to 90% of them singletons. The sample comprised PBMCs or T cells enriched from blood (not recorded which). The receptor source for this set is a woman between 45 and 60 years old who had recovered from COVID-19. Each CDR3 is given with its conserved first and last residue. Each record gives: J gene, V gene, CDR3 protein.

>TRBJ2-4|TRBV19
CASADNSGNIQYF
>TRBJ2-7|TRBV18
CASSSKQNDRGVYEQYF
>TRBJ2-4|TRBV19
CATAVLRGSKNIQYF
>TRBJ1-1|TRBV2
CASSVDIRGEAFF
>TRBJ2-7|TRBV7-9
CASSLNGGLTPYEQYF
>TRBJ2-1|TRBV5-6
CASSSSNEQFF
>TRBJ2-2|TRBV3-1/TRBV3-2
CASTIQGALAGELFF
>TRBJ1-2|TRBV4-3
CASSQYDRNKGGYTF
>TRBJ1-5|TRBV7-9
CASSLGGRGDQPQHF
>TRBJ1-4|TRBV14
CASSQQNRGVEKLFF
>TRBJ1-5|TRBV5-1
CASSPDSPGSNQPQHF
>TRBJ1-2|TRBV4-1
CASSQDRGIQEGGYTF
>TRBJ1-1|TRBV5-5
CASSPGTGGFSSTEAFF
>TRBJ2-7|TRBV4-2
CASSQELAGGLSYEQYF
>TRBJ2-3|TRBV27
CASSYYRDTSRGTDTQYF
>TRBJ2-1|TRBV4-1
CASSQVDSYNEQFF
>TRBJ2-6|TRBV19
CASSPRGGTLSGANVLTF
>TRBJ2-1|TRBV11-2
CASSLVSASGAQFF
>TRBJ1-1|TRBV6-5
CASSHRAWTEAFF
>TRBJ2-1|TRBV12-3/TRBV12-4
CASSPSGVEQFF
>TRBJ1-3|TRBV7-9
CASRPGVSGNTIYF
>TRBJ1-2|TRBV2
CASSEAPGSGGYTF
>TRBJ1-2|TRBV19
CASSITQGNNYGYTF
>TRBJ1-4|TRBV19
CASSDQGPNEKLFF
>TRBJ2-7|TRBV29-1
CSVNRGSYEQYF
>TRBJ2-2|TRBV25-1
CASTGTANTGELFF
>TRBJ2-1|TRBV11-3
CASSWGTGLDNEQFF
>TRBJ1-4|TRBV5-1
CASSTQTGQSNEKLFF
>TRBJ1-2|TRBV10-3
CAISEPGTGKGDGYTF
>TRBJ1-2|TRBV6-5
CASSYVPGQGHPTF
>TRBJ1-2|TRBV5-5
CATSIQGGRSDGYTF
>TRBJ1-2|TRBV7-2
CASSLTKNYGYTF
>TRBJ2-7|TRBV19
CASSTTGSWDYEQYF
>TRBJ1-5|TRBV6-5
CASQGLNSNQPQHF
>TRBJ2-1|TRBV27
CASSLWGLAGVSEQFF
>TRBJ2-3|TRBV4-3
CASSQDLSGGAPTDTQYF
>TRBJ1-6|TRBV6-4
CASSRQGENSPLHF
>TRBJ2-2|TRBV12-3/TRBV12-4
CASKDSLTGELFF
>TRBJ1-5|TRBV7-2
CASSDTGRDQPQHF
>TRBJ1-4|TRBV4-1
CASSQDRFPPGTRNEKLFF
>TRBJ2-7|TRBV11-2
CASSLRTSGGYEQYF
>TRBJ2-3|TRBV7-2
CASSLRGSTDTQYF
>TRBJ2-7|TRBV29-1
CSVVAGGGYEQYF
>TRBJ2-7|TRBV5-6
CASSSGSWSYEQYF
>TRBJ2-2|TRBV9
CASSNRDRGNTGELFF
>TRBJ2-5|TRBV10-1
CASSPAGAETQYF